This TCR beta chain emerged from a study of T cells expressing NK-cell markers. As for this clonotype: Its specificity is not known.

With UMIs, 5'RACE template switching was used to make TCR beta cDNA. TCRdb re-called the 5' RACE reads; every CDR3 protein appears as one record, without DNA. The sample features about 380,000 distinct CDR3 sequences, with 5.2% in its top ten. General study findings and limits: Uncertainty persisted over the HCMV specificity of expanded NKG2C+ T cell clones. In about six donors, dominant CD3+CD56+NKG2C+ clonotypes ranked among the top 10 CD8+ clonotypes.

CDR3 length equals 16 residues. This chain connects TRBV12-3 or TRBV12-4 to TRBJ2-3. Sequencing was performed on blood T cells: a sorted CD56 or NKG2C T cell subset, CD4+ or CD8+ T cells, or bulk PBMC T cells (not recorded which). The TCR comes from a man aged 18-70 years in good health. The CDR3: CASRVGLWDYTDTQYF.